Below are 10 T cell receptor beta chains sequenced from a single sample in a study of CXCR3-negative and CXCR3-positive naive CD8 T cells. Each TRB cDNA library was prepared by 5' RACE (with UMI labels). TCRdb re-called the 5' RACE reads; every CDR3 protein appears as one record, without DNA. In total, the table holds approximately 60,000 distinct CDR3 sequences. The sequenced material came from memory CD8+ T cells from blood. These receptors originate from a human donor in good health. Some clones in this sample may be carry-over from other donors' samples.

This chain joins TRBV9 and TRBJ1-2. CDR3 length: 14 residues. Per germline, CDR1 SGDLS and CDR2 YYNGEE. CDR3 sequence reads: CASSKSEGSYGYTF.

The rearrangement uses TRBV7-3 and TRBJ1-2; TCRdb's D call of TRBD1 is untestable without DNA. Germline V gene sequence: CDR1 SGHTA, CDR2 FQGTGA. The CDR3 extends over 13 amino acids. The CDR3 reads CASSPGTAGCYTF.

The chain's CDR3 is CASSGGTGANTEAFF. The chain employs TRBV4-1 and TRBJ1-1; the D gene TCRdb calls, TRBD1, cannot be checked with no DNA. CDR3 size: 15 residues. Germline-derived CDR1 and CDR2 are MGHRA and YSYEKL.

This sequence joins TRBV6-2 or TRBV6-3 and TRBJ2-5; the D call from TCRdb, TRBD1, cannot be confirmed without DNA. CDR3 length equals 16 residues. Germline values: CDR1 MNHEY, CDR2 SVGEGT. The CDR3 spells CASSPIFGRDQETQYF.

The rearrangement joins TRBV29-1 to TRBJ1-1; TCRdb's assignment of TRBD1 cannot be checked, as there is no DNA. This CDR3 is built from 14 residues. Germline V gene sequence: CDR1 SQVTM, CDR2 ANQGSEA. Here the CDR3 reads CSVVDIGKNTEAFF.

The rearrangement links TRBV29-1 to TRBJ2-1; TCRdb returns TRBD2, unconfirmable since there is no DNA. Germline CDR1 is SQVTM and CDR2 is ANQGSEA. This CDR3 is 14 amino acids long. CDR3 loop: CSVESWTSYNEQFF.

The chain joins TRBV7-9 to TRBJ2-1. The CDR3 has 12 residues. The V gene's germline CDR1 is SEHNR and CDR2 FQNEAQ (reference sequence). The CDR3 region is CASSLGMNEQFF.

The chain joins TRBV15 to TRBJ1-2; checking the TCRdb D call of TRBD1 is not possible without DNA. The length of the CDR3 is 17 residues. CDR1 LNHNV and CDR2 YYDKDF come from the germline V gene (reference sequence). CDR3 amino acids: CATSSGMRAGGNYGYTF.

V gene TRBV12-3 or TRBV12-4 combines with J gene TRBJ1-1; TCRdb selects TRBD1, and the lack of DNA leaves this call unchecked. The CDR3 spans 13 residues. This CDR3 is CASSAIQGTEAFF.

The V and J genes are TRBV20-1 and TRBJ1-5; TCRdb lists TRBD1, though no DNA is available to test this call. Germline values: CDR1 DFQATT, CDR2 SNEGSKA (reference sequence). The CDR3 sequence is 14 residues long. The CDR3 spells CSANQGLGNQPQHF.